The 7 T cell receptor beta chains given below trace back to one sample, sequenced in a study of T cell changes during pregnancy in multiple sclerosis. Only in-frame clones appear in the TCRdb table, and some are missing; sequencing was by immunoSEQ multiplex PCR. Among more than 45,000 clones listed, around 93% were seen once. The starting material was CD8+ T cells from peripheral blood mononuclear cells, obtained in the second trimester of pregnancy. These receptors came from a female donor with multiple sclerosis, enrolled in a pregnancy study.

Only one count was recorded for this clone. The chain couples TRBV27 to TRBJ2-1; D unclear. V lost 6 bases to trimming and J lost 4 bases, with 10 bases between them. This CDR3 has 13 amino acids. Germline V gene data show CDR1 as MNHEY and CDR2 as SMNVEV (reference sequence). DNA for the CDR3: TGTGCCAGCAGCCTAGAGGTTTACAATGAGCAGTTCTTC. Encoded protein: CASSLEVYNEQFF.

The rearrangement links TRBV21-1 to TRBJ2-5; the DNA was not used to check the table's D call, TRBD2. TRBV21-1 is listed as a pseudogene. The CDR3 runs to 16 residues. The CDR3 nucleotides are TGTGCCAGCAGCAAAGGTCGGGGGGGATACCAAGAGACCCAGTACTTC. Its translation is CASSKGRGGYQETQYF.

The chain employs TRBV9 and TRBJ2-7, with TRBD1 as a possible D gene (6 bases). This CDR3 spans 14 amino acids. The V end was cut by 0 bases, the J end by 1 base, with 8 bases between. Germline lookup yields CDR1 SGDLS and CDR2 YYNGEE. The CDR3 DNA follows: TGTGCCAGCAGCGTAGGACAGGTATCCTACGAGCAGTACTTC. This translates into CASSVGQVSYEQYF. The full variable domain, its missing parts supplied by reference TRBV9 and TRBJ2-7, is DSGVTQTPKHLITATGQRVTLRCSPRSGDLSVYWYQQSLDQGLQFLIQYYNGEERAKGNILERFSAQQFPDLHSELNLSSLELGDSALYFCASSVGQVSYEQYFGPGTRLTVT.

This sequence joins TRBV30 and TRBJ2-7; D may be TRBD2 (5 bases). With 4 bases removed from V and 0 bases from J, the gap between germline ends came to 10 bases. CDR1 GTSNPN and CDR2 SVGIG come from the germline V gene (reference sequence). The CDR3 has 13 residues. In DNA form, the CDR3 reads TGTGCCTGGACCGGGATGAGCTCCTACGAGCAGTACTTC. Translating it yields CAWTGMSSYEQYF.

The V gene is TRBV2, the J gene TRBJ1-3; D is possibly TRBD1 (6 bases). Trimming shortened V by 8 bases and J by 0 bases, and 8 bases separated the two germline ends. This CDR3 region has 13 residues. Germline V gene lookup returns CDR1 SNHLY and CDR2 FYNNEI. The CDR3 bases are TGTGCCAGCGGGGACATCTCTGGAAACACCATATATTTT. This gives the protein CASGDISGNTIYF. Filled out from reference TRBV2 and TRBJ1-3, the complete variable domain reads EPEVTQTPSHQVTQMGQEVILRCVPISNHLYFYWYRQILGQKVEFLVSFYNNEISEKSEIFDDQFSVERPDGSNFTLKIRSTKLEDSAMYFCASGDISGNTIYFGEGSWLTVV.

This chain's CDR3 is CASSLRDSFTDTQYF. CDR3 nucleotide sequence: TGCGCCAGCAGCTTACGGGACAGCTTCACAGATACGCAGTATTTT. The chain carries TRBV5-1 and TRBJ2-3; 7 bases are shared with TRBD1. Losses at the gene ends were 2 bases for V and 2 bases for J; bases not matched to a gene: 5. Germline V gives CDR1 SGHRS, CDR2 YFSETQ. The CDR3 runs 15 residues.

The V call is TRBV14, the J call TRBJ1-3; D unclear. The CDR3 runs 14 residues. Germline-derived CDR1 and CDR2 are SGHDN and FVKESK. Trimming took 6 bases from V and 0 from J, leaving 9 bases between them. This chain's CDR3 is CASSTQISGNTIYF. CDR3 DNA sequence: TGTGCCAGCAGTACCCAGATCTCTGGAAACACCATATATTTT.